This T cell receptor (beta chain) appears in the sequencing data of a study of blood T cell repertoires in COVID-19. In the study overall: Some COVID-19 samples were acute and others convalescent; all came from the United States, Italy and Spain. PBMCs, B-cell-depleted T cells, or T cells provided the cDNA or gDNA that made up the material.

While infection was still active, Seattle patients were enrolled and then followed longitudinally. Per the original data handling: It was from reference gene primer amplification that nucleated cell counts were estimated. The table came from immunoSEQ multiplex PCR; TCRdb's copy has only in-frame clones and leaves some out. V and J calls and clone size follow that table, whereas D and trimming were derived from the DNA. The repertoire consists of hundreds of thousands of clones, with 70% to 90% occurring once and the leading ten covering 0.8% to 0.85%. The CDR3 sequence is 15 residues long. The V gene's germline CDR1 is SEHNR and CDR2 FQNEAQ (reference sequence). The J segment lost 2 bases and the V segment lost 2 bases, leaving 4 bases of the junction unmatched.

Sequencing was performed on peripheral blood. The gene calls are TRBV7-9 and TRBJ2-3; TRBD2 matches at 7 bases. The TCR sequence derives from a man aged 18 to 35 with COVID-19, enrolled during active disease. CDR3 DNA sequence: TGTGCCAGCAGCTTATCGGGGACTATCACAGATACGCAGTATTTT. Its protein product is CASSLSGTITDTQYF.